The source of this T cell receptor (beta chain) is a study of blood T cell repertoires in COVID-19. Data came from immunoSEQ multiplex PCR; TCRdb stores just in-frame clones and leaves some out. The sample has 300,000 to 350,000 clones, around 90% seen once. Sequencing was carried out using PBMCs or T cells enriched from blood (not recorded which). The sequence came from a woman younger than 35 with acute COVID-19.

DNA of the CDR3: TGTGCCAGCAGAAGGGGGTGGAAAGCTTTCTTT. The encoded protein is CASRRGWKAFF. The V gene is TRBV7-9, the J gene TRBJ1-1; D might be TRBD1 (6 bases). With 6 bases removed from V and 9 bases from J, the gap between germline ends came to 11 bases. The CDR3 extends over 11 amino acids. Germline loops: CDR1 SEHNR, CDR2 FQNEAQ (reference sequence).